Below, 24 T cell receptor beta chains from the same sample are listed, as sequenced in a study of blood T cell repertoires in COVID-19. The protocol was immunoSEQ multiplex PCR, while the TCRdb copy is restricted to in-frame clones and leaves out a portion. The sample lists about 160,000 clones, approximately 95% occurring once. Specimen: peripheral blood. The receptor source for this set is a woman between 50 and 59 years old with acute or convalescent COVID-19.

This chain uses TRBV18 with TRBJ2-7; the D gene is possibly TRBD2 (5 bases). Trimming removed 3 bases at V and 6 bases at J, with 12 bases between. CDR1 KGHSH and CDR2 LQKENI come from the germline V gene. CDR3 length: 13 amino acids. CDR3 sequence reads: CASSPTGKVEQYF. DNA for the CDR3: TGTGCCAGCTCACCGACCGGGAAGGTCGAGCAGTACTTC.

The chain couples TRBV18 to TRBJ2-5, with D possibly matching TRBD1 (6 bases). The CDR3 is 16 amino acids. Germline loops: CDR1 KGHSH, CDR2 LQKENI. Trimming pared 3 bases from V and 3 bases from J, leaving 17 bases between. The CDR3 is CASSPSLYWTEETQYF. The CDR3 nucleotides are TGTGCCAGCTCACCCTCCTTATACTGGACAGAAGAGACCCAGTACTTC.

In nucleotides, the CDR3 is TGTGCCAGCAGCTTTTCAGGGGTCGGCGAAGAGACCCAGTACTTC. Residues: CASSFSGVGEETQYF. V usage is TRBV7-8 and J usage is TRBJ2-5, with TRBD1 as a possible D gene (6 bases). V was trimmed by 3 bases and J by 3 bases, leaving 14 bases between them. The CDR3 is made up of 15 amino acids. Germline CDR1 SGHVS, CDR2 FQNEAQ.

The chain has TRBV3-1 (or the pseudogene TRBV3-2) and TRBJ2-7; maybe TRBD2 (6 bases). The CDR3 has 13 amino acids. V gave up 4 bases and J gave up 3 bases, with 10 bases separating them. Germline assignment: CDR1 LGHDT and CDR2 YNNKEL (reference sequence). CDR3 coding DNA: TGTGCCAGCAGCCGCGGGGTCGGCTACGAGCAGTACTTC. Protein: CASSRGVGYEQYF.

V usage is TRBV3-1 (or the pseudogene TRBV3-2) and J usage is TRBJ2-2; D may be TRBD1 (5 bases). Per germline, CDR1 LGHDT and CDR2 YNNKEL (reference sequence). The CDR3 loop spans 14 amino acids. V gave up 4 bases and J gave up 8 bases, with 14 bases separating them. For the CDR3, the DNA is TGTGCCAGCAGCCCTGCCCAGGGCAGAGGGGAGCTGTTTTTT. Its protein is CASSPAQGRGELFF.

The chain employs TRBV28 and TRBJ1-2; unclear D gene. Germline V gene sequence: CDR1 MDHEN, CDR2 SYDVKM. This CDR3 contains 16 residues. Trimming shortened V by 5 bases and J by 0 bases, and 16 bases separated the two germline ends. CDR3 sequence reads: CASSQPPGNPNYGYTF. The CDR3 DNA sequence: TGTGCCAGCAGTCAACCCCCGGGGAACCCTAACTATGGCTACACCTTC.

Only one count was recorded for this clone. This chain joins TRBV29-1 and TRBJ2-1; no reliable D call. With 7 bases removed from V and 3 bases from J, the gap between germline ends came to 10 bases. Looked up from germline, CDR1 is SQVTM and CDR2 is ANQGSEA. The CDR3 runs to 12 residues. CDR3 amino acids: CSALGFYNEQFF. The CDR3, as DNA: TGCAGCGCCCTAGGTTTCTACAATGAGCAGTTCTTC.

The chain combines TRBV27 with TRBJ1-2; the match to TRBD1 covers 7 bases. Germline loops: CDR1 MNHEY, CDR2 SMNVEV (reference sequence). V lost 6 bases, J lost 8 bases, and 12 bases stayed unmatched. CDR3 length equals 14 residues. The CDR3 here is CASSLRGGARGYTF. The DNA for the CDR3 is TGTGCCAGCAGCTTGAGAGGGGGCGCGAGGGGCTACACCTTC.

The chain joins TRBV6-5 to TRBJ1-5, with no clear D. The V and J ends lost 7 bases and 4 bases respectively, with 17 bases between them. Germline CDR1 is MNHEY and CDR2 is SVGAGI. This CDR3 is built from 15 residues. Written as DNA, the CDR3 is TGTGCCAGCACCCTACGGGGTGTGATGAATCAGCCCCAGCATTTT. Encoded protein: CASTLRGVMNQPQHF.

The chain employs TRBV6-2 or TRBV6-3 and TRBJ2-7; D perhaps matches TRBD2 (6 bases). Germline V gene lookup returns CDR1 MNHEY and CDR2 SVGEGT. The ends were cut back, 5 bases at V and 2 bases at J, with 13 bases in the middle. The CDR3 has 14 amino acids. The CDR3 reads CASSDRAGAYEQYF. CDR3 coding DNA: TGTGCCAGCAGTGATAGAGCGGGCGCCTACGAGCAGTACTTC.

The genes are TRBV6-4 and TRBJ2-1, with 7 positions matching TRBD1. J lost 3 bases, V lost 7 bases, and 6 bases had no gene match. Germline V gene sequence: CDR1 MRHNA, CDR2 SNTAGT. The CDR3 extends over 14 amino acids. The CDR3 sequence is CASITGQSYNEQFF. The CDR3 DNA sequence: TGTGCCAGCATTACGGGACAGAGCTACAATGAGCAGTTCTTC.

The chain couples TRBV7-9 to TRBJ2-1, with D possibly being TRBD2 (5 bases). Germline V gives CDR1 SEHNR, CDR2 FQNEAQ (reference sequence). The CDR3 is made up of 18 amino acids. Trimming removed 5 bases at V and 4 bases at J, with 24 bases between. CDR3 DNA: TGTGCCAGCAGCCCTTTCGGTCCAGCGGCCAACGCATACAATGAGCAGTTCTTC. It is translated as CASSPFGPAANAYNEQFF.

The chain recombines TRBV12-3 or TRBV12-4 with TRBJ2-7; no definite D call. This CDR3 region has 11 residues. Trimming removed 6 bases from V and 2 bases from J, with 5 bases in between. CDR3 coding DNA: TGTGCCAGCAGCGCGGCCTACGAGCAGTACTTC. Protein product: CASSAAYEQYF.

The CDR3 protein is CASSELPETSDNEQFF. CDR3 DNA: TGTGCCAGCAGTGAGTTACCCGAGACTAGCGACAATGAGCAGTTCTTC. The V and J genes are TRBV25-1 and TRBJ2-1; 8 bases are a match to TRBD2. Trimming took 3 bases from V and 5 from J; bases not matched to a gene: 9. CDR3 size: 16 residues. CDR1 MGHDK and CDR2 SYGVNS come from the germline V gene.

This clone has a single count. This chain links TRBV10-1 with TRBJ2-3, with 15 nucleotides matching TRBD2. Germline trimming cut 6 bases from V and 9 bases from J; bases unmatched to any gene: 10. The CDR3 length is 16 residues. Germline V CDR1 and CDR2: WNHNN, SYGVQD (reference sequence). The chain's CDR3 is CASSGLAGGPKATQYF. The CDR3 DNA is TGCGCCAGCAGCGGACTAGCGGGAGGGCCCAAAGCGACGCAGTATTTT.

V gene TRBV7-3 combines with J gene TRBJ1-2, with D tentatively TRBD1 (6 bases). CDR1 and CDR2 from the germline V gene are SGHTA and FQGTGA. Trimming took 3 bases from V and 8 from J, leaving 13 bases between them. This CDR3 has 13 residues. CDR3 sequence: CASSLNTGRGYTF. The CDR3 DNA follows: TGTGCCAGCAGCTTGAATACAGGGAGAGGCTACACCTTC.

The genes are TRBV19 and TRBJ2-7, with a possible D match to TRBD2 (6 bases). The length of the CDR3 is 15 residues. The V end was cut by 4 bases, the J end by 0 bases, with 13 bases between. Germline lookup yields CDR1 LNHDA and CDR2 SQIVND (reference sequence). The CDR3: CASSTGRGSSYEQYF. CDR3 sequence (DNA): TGTGCCAGTAGTACAGGACGGGGGAGCTCCTACGAGCAGTACTTC. The full variable domain, rest sourced from reference TRBV19 and TRBJ2-7, is DGGITQSPKYLFRKEGQNVTLSCEQNLNHDAMYWYRQDPGQGLRLIYYSQIVNDFQKGDIAEGYSVSREKKESFPLTVTSAQKNPTAFYLCASSTGRGSSYEQYFGPGTRLTVT.

The chain links TRBV20-1 to TRBJ2-3; 8 bases are a match to TRBD1. V shed 3 bases, J shed 2 bases, and the junction held 7 bases outside the gene matches. The germline CDR1 and CDR2 sequences are DFQATT and SNEGSKA (reference sequence). The CDR3 is 15 residues long. The CDR3 protein is CSASFGQGFTDTQYF. CDR3 bases: TGCAGTGCTAGTTTTGGACAGGGATTCACAGATACGCAGTATTTT.

This chain links TRBV24-1 with TRBJ2-1; tentative D call: TRBD1 (6 bases). The V and J ends lost 7 bases and 7 bases respectively, with 10 bases between them. Per germline, CDR1 KGHDR and CDR2 SFDVKD. This CDR3 comprises 12 residues. The CDR3 region is CATRGTGNEQFF. In DNA, the CDR3 is TGTGCCACCAGGGGTACAGGGAATGAGCAGTTCTTC.

The CDR3 loop reads CASSYLGGHNEQFF. Here the CDR3 DNA reads TGTGCCAGCAGTTACCTCGGTGGGCACAATGAGCAGTTCTTC. The chain employs TRBV6-2 or TRBV6-3 and TRBJ2-1; D is unresolved. Germline CDR1 and CDR2: MNHEY and SVGEGT. The CDR3 sequence is 14 residues long. The V end was cut by 2 bases, the J end by 5 bases, with 10 bases between.

The chain joins TRBV6-2 or TRBV6-3 to TRBJ2-7, with a possible D match to TRBD1 (6 bases). Germline V CDR1 and CDR2: MNHEY, SVGEGT. Trimming removed 2 bases from V and 2 bases from J, with 7 bases in between. This CDR3 is 13 amino acids long. Here the CDR3 reads CASSYRQAYEQYF. CDR3 DNA: TGTGCCAGCAGTTACCGACAGGCCTACGAGCAGTACTTC.

The V gene is TRBV7-9, the J gene TRBJ1-2, with 9 bases that match TRBD1. With V trimmed by 4 bases and J by 8 bases, 2 bases remained unmatched. The CDR3 runs to 12 residues. Germline CDR1 reads SEHNR; CDR2 reads FQNEAQ (reference sequence). DNA of the CDR3: TGTGCCAGCAGCTCAACAGGGGGCGGCTACACCTTC. As protein: CASSSTGGGYTF.

This clone was observed a single time. The gene calls are TRBV28 and TRBJ1-1, with 7 nucleotides matching TRBD1. Losses at the gene ends were 2 bases for V and 0 bases for J; bases not matched to a gene: 6. Germline V gene sequence: CDR1 MDHEN, CDR2 SYDVKM. The CDR3 consists of 16 residues. The CDR3 here is CASSLRQGVLNTEAFF. CDR3 sequence (DNA): TGTGCCAGCAGTTTACGCCAGGGGGTTTTGAACACTGAAGCTTTCTTT.

The count of this clone is one. The chain recombines TRBV7-7 with TRBJ1-4; tentatively, D is TRBD1 (6 bases). V lost 2 bases to trimming and J lost 4 bases, with 11 bases between them. CDR1 and CDR2 from the germline V gene are SSHAT and FNYEAQ (reference sequence). The CDR3 sequence is 15 residues long. The CDR3 DNA sequence: TGTGCCAGCAGCTTATCGGACAGCCTTAATGAAAAACTGTTTTTT. It encodes CASSLSDSLNEKLFF.